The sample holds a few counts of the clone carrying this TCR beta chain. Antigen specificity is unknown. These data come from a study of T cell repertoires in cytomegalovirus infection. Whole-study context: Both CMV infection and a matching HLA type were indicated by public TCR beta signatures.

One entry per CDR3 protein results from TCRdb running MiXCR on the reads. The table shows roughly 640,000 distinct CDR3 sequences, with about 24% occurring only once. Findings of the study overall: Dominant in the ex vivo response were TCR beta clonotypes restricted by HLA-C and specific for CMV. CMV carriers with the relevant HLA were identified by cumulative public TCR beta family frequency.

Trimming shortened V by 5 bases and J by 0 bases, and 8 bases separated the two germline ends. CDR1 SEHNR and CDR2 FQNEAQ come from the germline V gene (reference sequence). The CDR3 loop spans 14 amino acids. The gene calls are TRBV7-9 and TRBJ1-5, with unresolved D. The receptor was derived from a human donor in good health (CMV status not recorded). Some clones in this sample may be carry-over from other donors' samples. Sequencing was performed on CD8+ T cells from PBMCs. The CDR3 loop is CASSPQDSNQPQHF. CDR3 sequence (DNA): TGTGCCAGCAGCCCACAAGATAGCAATCAGCCCCAGCATTTT.